This T cell receptor (beta chain) was observed in a study of T cells in Graves' hyperthyroidism and ophthalmopathy. Trimming at V came to 4 bases and at J to 5 bases, leaving 9 bases not matched to a gene. CDR1 is SQVTM, CDR2 ANQGSEA, per germline. CDR3 length: 14 amino acids. RNA transcripts yielded amplified TCR beta CDR3 regions. The HTBI primer set drove a first-round RT-PCR of the TCR CDR3. One entry per CDR3 protein, called by TCRdb with MiXCR from the multiplex PCR reads. Here the sample spans 360,000 or so distinct CDR3 sequences, less than 20% being singletons. This clonotype appeared many times.

The rearrangement uses TRBV29-1 and TRBJ2-7, with 9 bases matching TRBD1. The clonotype originates from a woman aged 40 to 49 with Graves' ophthalmopathy. The sample comprised blood. The DNA of the CDR3 is TGCAGCGTTGTCCTGGGACAGGGTGTAAACGAGCAGTACTTC. Its translation is CSVVLGQGVNEQYF.